One sample yielded the 10 T cell receptor beta chains listed below, sequenced in a study of blood T cell repertoires in COVID-19. Generated by immunoSEQ multiplex PCR, the TCRdb table keeps only in-frame clones and is missing some. The table records hundreds of thousands of clones, approximately 86% of them present only once. Sample: peripheral blood. The receptors stem from a woman in her twenties or thirties with COVID-19, enrolled during active disease.

This sequence joins TRBV5-6 and TRBJ2-7; the D gene is possibly TRBD1 (5 bases). V was clipped by 0 bases and J by 2 bases, with 12 bases between them. The CDR3 is 15 amino acids. The germline CDR1 and CDR2 sequences are SGHDT and YYEEEE. This chain's CDR3 is CASSLGGRTTYEQYF. The CDR3 DNA sequence: TGTGCCAGCAGCTTGGGGGGCAGGACAACCTACGAGCAGTACTTC.

The chain has TRBV30 and TRBJ2-7; TRBD2 matches 7 bases. Per the germline V gene, CDR1 is GTSNPN and CDR2 is SVGIG (reference sequence). The V gene end was trimmed by 2 bases and the J gene end by 5 bases; junction bases not matched to a gene: 0. This CDR3 comprises 11 residues. The CDR3 protein is CAWSSGDEQYF. In nucleotides, the CDR3 is TGTGCCTGGAGTAGCGGGGACGAGCAGTACTTC. Using reference TRBV30 and TRBJ2-7 for the parts outside the CDR3, the full variable domain is SQTIHQWPATLVQPVGSPLSLECTVEGTSNPNLYWYRQAAGRGLQLLFYSVGIGQISSEVPQNLSASRPQDRQFILSSKKLLLSDSGFYLCAWSSGDEQYFGPGTRLTVT.

V usage is TRBV25-1 and J usage is TRBJ1-2; D might be TRBD1 (6 bases). This CDR3 comprises 12 residues. Germline CDR1 MGHDK, CDR2 SYGVNS. The germline V and J ends were trimmed by 5 bases and 4 bases, with 8 bases remaining between them. CDR3 protein: CASSMTGYGYTF. CDR3 nucleotides: TGTGCCAGCAGTATGACAGGCTATGGCTACACCTTC.

This chain uses TRBV28 with TRBJ1-6; D is unclear. V lost 5 bases, J lost 9 bases, and 5 bases lay in between. The CDR3 is made up of 11 amino acids. From germline, CDR1 is MDHEN and CDR2 SYDVKM. CDR3 nucleotide sequence: TGTGCCAGCAGTACTAGTTCACCCCTCCACTTT. Its protein product is CASSTSSPLHF.

The chain combines TRBV18 with TRBJ1-1; D is unresolved. CDR3 length: 14 residues. Trimming stripped 3 bases from V and 1 base from J, with 9 bases between. The germline CDR1 and CDR2 sequences are KGHSH and LQKENI. In DNA, the CDR3 is TGTGCCAGCTCACCGGTAGCAGAGAACACTGAAGCTTTCTTT. It specifies CASSPVAENTEAFF.

CDR3 DNA: TGTGCCAGCAGCCAAGTTTCGGGATCGAACACCGGGGAGCTGTTTTTT. Translating gives CASSQVSGSNTGELFF. The V call is TRBV3-1 (or the pseudogene TRBV3-2), the J call TRBJ2-2, with D tentatively TRBD2 (5 bases). This CDR3 contains 16 residues. Trimming took 1 base from V and 0 from J, leaving 9 bases between them. Per germline, CDR1 LGHDT and CDR2 YNNKEL (reference sequence).

The chain employs TRBV27 and TRBJ1-2; 11 bases agree with TRBD1. Germline V gene sequence: CDR1 MNHEY, CDR2 SMNVEV (reference sequence). V lost 6 bases to trimming and J lost 4 bases; unmatched junction nucleotides: 4. There are 14 residues in the CDR3. The CDR3: CASRSGTGGYGYTF. CDR3 bases: TGTGCCAGCAGATCCGGGACAGGGGGCTATGGCTACACCTTC.

The chain links TRBV19 to TRBJ2-7; tentatively, D is TRBD2 (5 bases). Trimming took off 1 base at V and 1 base at J, with 14 bases between the two ends. The CDR3 covers 16 residues. The germline V gene encodes CDR1 LNHDA and CDR2 SQIVND (reference sequence). This chain's CDR3 is CASSIGAGGSSYEQYF. The CDR3 DNA is TGTGCCAGTAGTATAGGTGCCGGCGGGTCGTCCTACGAGCAGTACTTC. Using reference TRBV19 and TRBJ2-7 for the parts outside the CDR3, the full variable domain is DGGITQSPKYLFRKEGQNVTLSCEQNLNHDAMYWYRQDPGQGLRLIYYSQIVNDFQKGDIAEGYSVSREKKESFPLTVTSAQKNPTAFYLCASSIGAGGSSYEQYFGPGTRLTVT.

In DNA, the CDR3 is TGTGCCACCAGTGATTACAGGGGCAATCAGCCCCAGCATTTT. Protein: CATSDYRGNQPQHF. The chain carries TRBV24-1 and TRBJ1-5, with a weak D call TRBD1 (6 bases). V was cut by 2 bases and J by 2 bases, with 6 bases left in between. CDR1 and CDR2 from the germline V gene are KGHDR and SFDVKD. This CDR3 region has 14 residues.

This clone was observed a handful of times. The chain joins TRBV9 to TRBJ1-5, with 7 nucleotides matching TRBD1. V shed 4 bases, J shed 7 bases, and the junction held 8 bases outside the gene matches. The CDR3 has 14 residues. Germline assignment: CDR1 SGDLS and CDR2 YYNGEE. The CDR3, as DNA: TGTGCCAGCAGCAAAGCAGGGGGAGCCCAGCCCCAGCATTTT. This sequence encodes CASSKAGGAQPQHF.